The clone carrying this T cell receptor (beta chain) appeared a single time. Germline lookup yields CDR1 SGHRS and CDR2 YFSETQ. V shed 5 bases, J shed 3 bases, and the junction held 3 bases outside the gene matches. This CDR3 comprises 15 residues. The record originates from a study of cytomegalovirus exposure and HLA in healthy donors. A multiplex PCR was run with 60 Vbeta primers and 13 Jbeta primers. Data came from immunoSEQ multiplex PCR; TCRdb stores just in-frame clones and leaves some out. The table records 150,000 to 200,000 clones, approximately 86% of them present only once. The receptor comes from a woman between 18 and 29 years old in good health and CMV-seronegative. The chain employs TRBV5-1 and TRBJ2-2; 11 bases fit TRBD2. What was sequenced was PBMCs. CDR3 in amino acids: CASSLLAGDTGELFF. CDR3 sequence (DNA): TGCGCCAGCAGTCTACTAGCGGGAGACACCGGGGAGCTGTTTTTT.